This T cell receptor beta chain was identified during a study of blood T cell repertoires in COVID-19. Study context: The United States, Italy and Spain provided the acute and convalescent COVID-19 samples. T cells, B-cell-depleted T cells, or PBMCs provided the cDNA or gDNA that served as material.

Germline CDR1 reads SGHRS; CDR2 reads YFSETQ. Trimming shortened V by 0 bases and J by 5 bases, and 11 bases separated the two germline ends. The CDR3 is 14 residues long. Turning to this clone: The sample carries other DNA sequences with the same CDR3.

As handled by the study authors: By means of reference gene primer amplification, nucleated cell counts were estimated. TCRdb's copy holds only in-frame clones and misses some; the assay was immunoSEQ multiplex PCR. V, J and clone size are those of that table, while D and trimming were read from the DNA. The top ten hold less than 30% of the sample, which has around 52,000 clones, about 92% seen once. Sequenced: peripheral blood. The receptor's source is a woman aged 80 or older with acute or convalescent COVID-19. The chain recombines TRBV5-1 with TRBJ2-5, with no clear D. The CDR3 reads CASSLALAGETQYF. The CDR3 nucleotides read TGCGCCAGCAGCTTGGCCTTAGCCGGGGAGACCCAGTACTTC.